These T cell receptor beta chains were read from a single sample in a study of STAT5B mutations in CD4+ large granular lymphocyte leukemia. TCRdb's table, derived via immunoSEQ multiplex PCR, lists solely in-frame clones and lacks some. The repertoire includes fewer than 35,000 clones, less than 80% of them detected once, and about 2.5% sits in the top ten. Material: CD4+ T cells from blood buffy coats. These receptors all stem from a human donor in good health. Both conserved end residues are part of each CDR3. The D gene is left open where the match is weak. Where a row states a size, it is once, few, many or the class of an expanded clone; other rows omit it.

V gene	J gene	clone size	D gene	CDR3 DNA	CDR3 protein
TRBV19	TRBJ2-1	once	TRBD2	TGTGCCAGTAGTATAGATCCAAGGGGGACTAGCGGGAGGGGGGACAATGAGCAGTTCTTC	CASSIDPRGTSGRGDNEQFF
TRBV9	TRBJ2-3	.	.	TGTGCCAGCAGCCCAACCGGGGAAAATGTGGGGACAGATACGCAGTATTTT	CASSPTGENVGTDTQYF
TRBV6-1	TRBJ2-7	few	TRBD1	TGTGCCAGCAGTAGGACAGGATACTACGAGCAGTACTTC	CASSRTGYYEQYF
TRBV10-3	TRBJ2-3	.	.	TGTGCCATCGCCCTCTCAGATACGCAGTATTTT	CAIALSDTQYF
TRBV2	TRBJ2-7	.	.	TGTGCCAGCAGGGGGGTTGGACAGTTCTCCTACGAGCAGTACTTC	CASRGVGQFSYEQYF
TRBV18	TRBJ1-1	.	.	TGTGCCAGCTCACCACGTCCGGTCGAACCTACGGGGACTGAAGCTTTCTTT	CASSPRPVEPTGTEAFF
TRBV30	TRBJ2-2	.	TRBD2	TGTGCCTGGAAACTAGCGGGGGGAACCCACACCGGGGAGCTGTTTTTT	CAWKLAGGTHTGELFF
TRBV6-5	TRBJ1-2	.	.	TGTGCCAGCAGACGGGACCAATACTATGGCTACACCTTC	CASRRDQYYGYTF
TRBV7-8	TRBJ2-2	.	.	TGTGCCAGCAGCTTAGTGGGCGGGAACGGTGGCGGGGAGCTGTTTTTT	CASSLVGGNGGGELFF
TRBV30	TRBJ2-1	.	.	TGTGCCTGGACCCGTTTAGTCAATGAGCAGTTCTTC	CAWTRLVNEQFF
TRBV28	TRBJ2-7	few	TRBD1	TGTGCCAGCACCATAACAGGGGGTACCTCCTACGAGCAGTACTTC	CASTITGGTSYEQYF
TRBV30	TRBJ2-5	.	.	TGTGCCTGGACTGGAGGTTTGGGGATCCAAGAGACCCAGTACTTC	CAWTGGLGIQETQYF
TRBV5-1	TRBJ1-6	few	.	TGCGCCAGCACATCGGGAGAACTGGACCCTAATTCACCCCTCCACTTT	CASTSGELDPNSPLHF
TRBV11-2	TRBJ2-2	.	.	TGTGCCAGCAGCTTAGTTAGGGGCTCGAACACCGGGGAGCTGTTTTTT	CASSLVRGSNTGELFF
TRBV7-9	TRBJ2-2	once	TRBD2	TGTGCCAGCAACCTGGGACTAGCGGGGGGCACCGGGGAGCTGTTTTTT	CASNLGLAGGTGELFF